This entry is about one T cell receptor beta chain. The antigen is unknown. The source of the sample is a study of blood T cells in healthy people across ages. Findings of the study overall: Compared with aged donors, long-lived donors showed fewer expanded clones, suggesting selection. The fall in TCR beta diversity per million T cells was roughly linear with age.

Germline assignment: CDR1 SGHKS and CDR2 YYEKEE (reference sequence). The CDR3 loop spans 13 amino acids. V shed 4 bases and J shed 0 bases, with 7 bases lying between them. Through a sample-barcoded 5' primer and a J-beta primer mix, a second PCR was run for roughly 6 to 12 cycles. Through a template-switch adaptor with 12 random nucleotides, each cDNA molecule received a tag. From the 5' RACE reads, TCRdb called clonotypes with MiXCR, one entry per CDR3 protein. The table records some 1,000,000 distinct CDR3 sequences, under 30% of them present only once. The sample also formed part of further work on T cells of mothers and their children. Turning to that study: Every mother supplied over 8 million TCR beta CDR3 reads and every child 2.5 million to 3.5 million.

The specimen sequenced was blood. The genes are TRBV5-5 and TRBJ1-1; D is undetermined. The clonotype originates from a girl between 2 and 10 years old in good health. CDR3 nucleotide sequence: TGTGCCAGCAGCACGGACGTGAACACTGAAGCTTTCTTT. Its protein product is CASSTDVNTEAFF.